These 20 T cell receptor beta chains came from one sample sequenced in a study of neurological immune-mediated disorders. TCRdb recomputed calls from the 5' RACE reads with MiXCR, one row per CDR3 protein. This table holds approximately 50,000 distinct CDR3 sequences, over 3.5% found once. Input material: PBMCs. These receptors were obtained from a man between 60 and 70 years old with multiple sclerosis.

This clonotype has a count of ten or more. The CDR3 coding sequence is TGCGCCAGCAGCGGTGGACTAGCGGGGGCTTCCTACAATGAGCAGTTCTTC. Amino acids: CASSGGLAGASYNEQFF. The V call is TRBV5-1, the J call TRBJ2-1; 13 bases match TRBD2. The V gene end was trimmed by 4 bases and the J gene end by 1 base; junction bases not matched to a gene: 5. Germline loops: CDR1 SGHRS, CDR2 YFSETQ. The CDR3 covers 17 residues.

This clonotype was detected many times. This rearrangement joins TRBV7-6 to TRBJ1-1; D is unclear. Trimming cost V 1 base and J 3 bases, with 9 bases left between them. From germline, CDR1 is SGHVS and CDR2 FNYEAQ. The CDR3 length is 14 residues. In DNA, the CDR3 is TGTGCCAGCAGCTTAGATCCCGAGTACACTGAAGCTTTCTTT. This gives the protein CASSLDPEYTEAFF.

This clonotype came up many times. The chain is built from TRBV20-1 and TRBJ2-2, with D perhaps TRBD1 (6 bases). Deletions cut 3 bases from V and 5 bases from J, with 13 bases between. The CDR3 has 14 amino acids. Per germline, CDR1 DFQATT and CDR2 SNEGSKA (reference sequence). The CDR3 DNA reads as TGCAGTGCTAGTTTGGGGGCCCGGACCGGGGAGCTGTTTTTT. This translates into CSASLGARTGELFF.

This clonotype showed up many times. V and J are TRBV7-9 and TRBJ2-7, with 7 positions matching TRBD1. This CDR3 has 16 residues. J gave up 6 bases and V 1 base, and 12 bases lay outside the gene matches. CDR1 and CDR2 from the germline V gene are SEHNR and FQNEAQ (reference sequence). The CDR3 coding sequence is TGTGCCAGCAGCTTAGGCCCCACAGGGGAGAGATTCGAGCAGTACTTC. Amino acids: CASSLGPTGERFEQYF.

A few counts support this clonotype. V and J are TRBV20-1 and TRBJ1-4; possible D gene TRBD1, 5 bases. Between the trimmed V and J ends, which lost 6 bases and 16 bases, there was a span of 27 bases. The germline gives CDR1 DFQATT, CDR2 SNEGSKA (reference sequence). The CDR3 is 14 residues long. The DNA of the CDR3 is TGCAGTGCCCGGGGCGGAGCGACGGCACTACCACCGTTTTTT. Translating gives CSARGGATALPPFF.

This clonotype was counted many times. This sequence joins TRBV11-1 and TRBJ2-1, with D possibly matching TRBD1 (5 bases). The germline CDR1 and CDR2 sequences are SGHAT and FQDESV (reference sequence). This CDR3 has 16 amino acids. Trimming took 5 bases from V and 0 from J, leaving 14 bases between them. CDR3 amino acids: CASSPRWGPSYNEQFF. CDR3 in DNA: TGTGCCAGCAGCCCCCGCTGGGGCCCCTCCTACAATGAGCAGTTCTTC.

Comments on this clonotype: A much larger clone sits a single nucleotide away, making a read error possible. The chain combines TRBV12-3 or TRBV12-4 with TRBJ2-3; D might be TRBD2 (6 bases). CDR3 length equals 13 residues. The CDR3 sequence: CTSSLTGRDTQYF. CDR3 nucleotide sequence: TGTACCAGCAGTTTAACCGGGAGAGATACGCAGTATTTT.

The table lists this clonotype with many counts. Here the CDR3 reads CASSLDRDNEQFF. The CDR3 coding sequence is TGCGCCAGCAGCTTAGACAGAGACAATGAGCAGTTCTTC. V and J are TRBV5-1 and TRBJ2-1; possible D gene TRBD1, 5 bases. V gave up 2 bases and J gave up 5 bases, with 8 bases separating them. This CDR3 comprises 13 residues. Germline values: CDR1 SGHRS, CDR2 YFSETQ.

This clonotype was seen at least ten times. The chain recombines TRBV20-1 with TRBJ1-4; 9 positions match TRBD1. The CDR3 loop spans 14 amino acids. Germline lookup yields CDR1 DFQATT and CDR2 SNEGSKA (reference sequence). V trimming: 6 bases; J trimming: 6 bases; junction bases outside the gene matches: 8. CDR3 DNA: TGCAGTGCGAGGGAGTGGACAGGGGATGAAAAACTGTTTTTT. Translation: CSAREWTGDEKLFF.

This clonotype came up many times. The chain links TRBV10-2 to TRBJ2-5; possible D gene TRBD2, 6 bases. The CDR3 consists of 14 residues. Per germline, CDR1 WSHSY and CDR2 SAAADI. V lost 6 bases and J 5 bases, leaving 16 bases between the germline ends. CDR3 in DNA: TGCGCCAGCAGCCCTACTAGCCCAGAGGAGACCCAGTACTTC. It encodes CASSPTSPEETQYF.

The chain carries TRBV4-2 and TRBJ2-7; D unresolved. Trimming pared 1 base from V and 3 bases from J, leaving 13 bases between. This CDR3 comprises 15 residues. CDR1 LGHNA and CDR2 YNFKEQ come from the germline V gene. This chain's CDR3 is CASSQGVSSNYEQYF. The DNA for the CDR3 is TGTGCCAGCAGCCAAGGAGTCTCCTCCAACTACGAGCAGTACTTC.

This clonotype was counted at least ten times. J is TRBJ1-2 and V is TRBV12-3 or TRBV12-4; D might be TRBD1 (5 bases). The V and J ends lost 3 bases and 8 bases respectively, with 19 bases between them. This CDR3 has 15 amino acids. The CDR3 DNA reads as TGTGCCAGCAGTTTCTCCAAGGGGCTCTCCCCGGGCTACACCTTC. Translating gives CASSFSKGLSPGYTF.

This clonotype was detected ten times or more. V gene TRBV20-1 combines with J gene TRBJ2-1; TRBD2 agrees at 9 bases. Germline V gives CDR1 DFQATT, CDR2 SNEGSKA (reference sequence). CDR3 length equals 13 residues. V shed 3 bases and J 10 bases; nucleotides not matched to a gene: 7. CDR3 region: CSARRGGLGEQFF. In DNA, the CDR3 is TGCAGTGCTAGGCGGGGGGGCCTAGGGGAGCAGTTCTTC.

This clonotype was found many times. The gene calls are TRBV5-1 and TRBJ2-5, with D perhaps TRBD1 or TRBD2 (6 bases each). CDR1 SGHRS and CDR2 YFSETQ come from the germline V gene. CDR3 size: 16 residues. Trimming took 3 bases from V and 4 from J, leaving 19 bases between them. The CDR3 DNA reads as TGCGCCAGCAGCTACGGGGGCCTACAGGGTGCAGAGACCCAGTACTTC. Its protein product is CASSYGGLQGAETQYF.

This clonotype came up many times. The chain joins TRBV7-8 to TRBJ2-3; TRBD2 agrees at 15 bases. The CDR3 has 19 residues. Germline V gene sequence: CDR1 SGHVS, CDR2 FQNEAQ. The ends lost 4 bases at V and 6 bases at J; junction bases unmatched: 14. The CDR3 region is CASSSGLAGGIRRADTQYF. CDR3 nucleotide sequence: TGTGCCAGCAGCTCCGGACTAGCGGGAGGGATTCGGAGGGCGGATACGCAGTATTTT.

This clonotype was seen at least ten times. The CDR3 sequence is CSVARVFGAFF. The CDR3 DNA is TGCAGCGTTGCCAGGGTGTTTGGAGCTTTCTTT. This chain joins TRBV29-1 and TRBJ1-1; D is perhaps TRBD1 (5 bases). Germline CDR1 reads SQVTM; CDR2 reads ANQGSEA. Trimming pared 4 bases from V and 10 bases from J, leaving 13 bases between. CDR3 size: 11 residues.

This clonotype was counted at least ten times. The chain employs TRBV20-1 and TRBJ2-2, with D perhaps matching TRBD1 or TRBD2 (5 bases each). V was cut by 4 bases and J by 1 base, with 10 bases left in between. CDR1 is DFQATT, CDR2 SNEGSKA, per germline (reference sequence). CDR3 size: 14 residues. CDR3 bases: TGCAGTGCTAACCGGGGACGGAACACCGGGGAGCTGTTTTTT. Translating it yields CSANRGRNTGELFF.

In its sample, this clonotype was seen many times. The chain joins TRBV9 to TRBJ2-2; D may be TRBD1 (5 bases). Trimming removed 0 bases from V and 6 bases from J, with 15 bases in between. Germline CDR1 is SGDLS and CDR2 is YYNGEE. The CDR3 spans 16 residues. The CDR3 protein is CASSVEKGSIPGELFF. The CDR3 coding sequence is TGTGCCAGCAGCGTAGAAAAGGGGTCAATCCCCGGGGAGCTGTTTTTT.

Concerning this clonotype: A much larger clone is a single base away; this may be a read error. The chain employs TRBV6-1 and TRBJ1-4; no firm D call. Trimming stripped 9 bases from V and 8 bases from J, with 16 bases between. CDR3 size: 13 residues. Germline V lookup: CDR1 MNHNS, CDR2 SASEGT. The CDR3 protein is CASKIGSKEKLFF. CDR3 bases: TGTGCCAGTAAGATAGGGTCAAAGGAAAAACTGTTTTTT.

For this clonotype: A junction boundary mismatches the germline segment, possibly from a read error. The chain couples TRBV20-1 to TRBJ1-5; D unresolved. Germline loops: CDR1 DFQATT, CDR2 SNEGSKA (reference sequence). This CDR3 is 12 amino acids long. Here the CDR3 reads CSARGSSQPQHF. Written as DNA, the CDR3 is TGCAGTGCCAGAGGAAGTTCTCAGCCCCAGCATTTT.